This T cell receptor (beta chain) is drawn from a study of follicular helper T cells after annual influenza vaccination. Study-wide context: Across the 2013-2014, 2014-2015 and 2015-2016 vaccination seasons, some subjects were resampled. Broader study findings: Most later recoveries of Day 7 ICOS+CD38+ clones were ICOS-CD38- cTfh.

Documented time point: 2013-2014 season, 7 days after vaccination. Subjects lived in the community and lacked influenza vaccine within the prior 6 months. Cells are cTfh (non-naive CD4+CXCR5+PD-1+), split by ICOS and CD38 into double-positive or double-negative. Looked up from germline, CDR1 is SGHTA and CDR2 is FQGNSA. The CDR3 loop spans 17 amino acids. V dropped 1 base and J dropped 4; count of bases not matched to a gene: 8. A note on this clone: The antigen remains undetermined.

Clones were sequenced by immunoSEQ multiplex PCR, and TCRdb holds only the in-frame ones, with some missing. This table has approximately 8,700 clones, 75% to 85% appearing once. The chain uses TRBV7-2 and TRBJ2-2; 8 bases agree with TRBD2. The receptor was isolated from an adult who received the influenza vaccine. Here the sequenced sample was CXCR5+ CD38- circulating T follicular helper cells from blood, taken 7 days after influenza vaccination. Subset here: circulating Tfh, non-naive CD4+CXCR5+PD-1+ (ICOS+CD38+ or ICOS-CD38-). CDR3 region: CASSLGGGGTFTGELFF. The CDR3 DNA is TGTGCCAGCAGCTTAGGTGGCGGGGGGACTTTCACCGGGGAGCTGTTTTTT.